Listed below are T cell receptor beta chains from one sample, sequenced in a study of beta chain features in type 1 diabetes. The table came from immunoSEQ multiplex PCR; TCRdb's copy has only in-frame clones and leaves some out. This table has nearly 250,000 clones, under 70% appearing once. The specimen sequenced was naive CD4+ T cells from blood. These receptors came from a man aged 30 to 45 in good health. Each CDR3 is given with its conserved first and last residue. A D gene is named only where the DNA matches it firmly. Expanded clones are given a class, and other clones once, few, many or no size at all.

cdr3_length clone_size d_call j_call v_call cdr3_nt cdr3_aa
15 - TRBD2 TRBJ2-3 TRBV29-1 TGCAGCGTTTTAGCGGGGGGGCATTTTACAGATACGCAGTATTTT CSVLAGGHFTDTQYF
14 - TRBD2 TRBJ2-5 TRBV5-1 TGCGCCAGCAGCGGGACTAGCGGGGGAGAGACCCAGTACTTC CASSGTSGGETQYF
13 - - TRBJ1-5 TRBV27 TGTGCCAGCAGTCCGGACCGCAATCAGCCCCAGCATTTT CASSPDRNQPQHF
15 - - TRBJ1-3 TRBV5-6 TGTGCCAGCGGAGCACAGGGATCTGCTGGAAACACCATATATTTT CASGAQGSAGNTIYF
16 - TRBD2 TRBJ2-3 TRBV4-1 TGCGCCAGCAGCCCCGCCCTAGCGGGGGTAACAGATACGCAGTATTTT CASSPALAGVTDTQYF
15 - TRBD2 TRBJ2-3 TRBV7-2 TGTGCCAGCAGTTTGGGACTAGCGGGGGCAGATACGCAGTATTTT CASSLGLAGADTQYF
14 few - TRBJ1-5 TRBV30 TGTGCCTGGAGTTTCCAGGGCCCACGTCAGCCCCAGCATTTT CAWSFQGPRQPQHF
14 - - TRBJ2-3 TRBV25-1 TGTGCCAGCAGTGAATTGGGAGGTACAGATACGCAGTATTTT CASSELGGTDTQYF
13 - - TRBJ1-1 TRBV2 TGTGCCAGCATATGGTTTCCGAACACTGAAGCTTTCTTT CASIWFPNTEAFF
13 - - TRBJ2-1 TRBV7-2 TGTGCCAGCGCCCGCGGGATTAACAATGAGCAGTTCTTC CASARGINNEQFF
14 few - TRBJ2-7 TRBV29-1 TGCAGCGTTGAATATCCGGTAGGGTCCTACGAGCAGTACTTC CSVEYPVGSYEQYF
16 - TRBD2 TRBJ2-5 TRBV7-2 TGTGCCAGCAGCGCAAGGGGACTAGCGGGTTTAGAGACCCAGTACTTC CASSARGLAGLETQYF
17 - TRBD1 TRBJ2-3 TRBV18 TGTGCCAGCTCACCTTACTCCGGGACAGGGTATGCAGATACGCAGTATTTT CASSPYSGTGYADTQYF
12 few - TRBJ2-7 TRBV29-1 TGCAGCGTTCAAGGACATTCCTACGAGCAGTACTTC CSVQGHSYEQYF
15 once - TRBJ2-6 TRBV12-5 TGTGCTAGTGGCAAACAGGGCACTGGGGCCAACGTCCTGACTTTC CASGKQGTGANVLTF
11 once - TRBJ2-5 TRBV29-1 TGCAGCGTTGCCAGGTGGGAGACCCAGTACTTC CSVARWETQYF
16 few - TRBJ1-6 TRBV7-9 TGTGCCAGCAGCTTGGGGGCGGGGGGAAGGAATTCACCCCTCCACTTT CASSLGAGGRNSPLHF
13 - - TRBJ1-2 TRBV7-9 TGTGCCAGCAGCTTAAACGAAATCGGTGGCTACACCTTC CASSLNEIGGYTF
13 - TRBD1 TRBJ2-1 TRBV4-3 TGCGCCAGCAGCCACGGACAGGGGTATGAGCAGTTCTTC CASSHGQGYEQFF
15 - TRBD2 TRBJ2-5 TRBV19 TGTGCCAGCGGGTACAACGGGAGGATACAAGAGACCCAGTACTTC CASGYNGRIQETQYF
13 few - TRBJ2-4 TRBV7-2 TGTGCCAGCAGCTCGACTAGTCTCAACATTCAGTACTTC CASSSTSLNIQYF
12 - - TRBJ1-6 TRBV2 TGTGCCAGCAGCGCAGATAATTCACCCCTCCACTTT CASSADNSPLHF
15 - - TRBJ1-4 TRBV29-1 TGCAGCGTTGAAGATCGGGTGGGTTTAGGCGAAAAACTGTTTTTT CSVEDRVGLGEKLFF
15 few - TRBJ1-5 TRBV15 TGTGCCACCAGTGCTGCCGGGACACCCGATCAGCCCCAGCATTTT CATSAAGTPDQPQHF
12 - - TRBJ1-5 TRBV7-9 TGTGCCACCTCCCGCCAAGGTCAGCCCCAGCATTTT CATSRQGQPQHF
15 - - TRBJ2-5 TRBV9 TGTGCCAGCAGCCCCCGGAGCAGGCGGCAAGAGACCCAGTACTTC CASSPRSRRQETQYF
14 - - TRBJ2-1 TRBV19 TGTGCCAGTAGCCGGACTTCCTATGGTAATGAGCAGTTCTTC CASSRTSYGNEQFF
15 - - TRBJ2-3 TRBV7-2 TGTGCCAGCAGCTTAATGCCGGGAATGGCAGATACGCAGTATTTT CASSLMPGMADTQYF
14 - - TRBJ2-3 TRBV5-4 TGTGCCAGCAGCCCGGTTGGAAGCACAGATACGCAGTATTTT CASSPVGSTDTQYF
12 few - TRBJ2-2 TRBV28 TGTGCCAGCAGTTCAGATGTGTGGGAGCTGTTTTTT CASSSDVWELFF
14 - - TRBJ2-3 TRBV7-2 TGTGCCAGCAGCCTCAGGATAGGCCGAGATACGCAGTATTTT CASSLRIGRDTQYF
15 few TRBD1 TRBJ2-1 TRBV9 TGTGCCAGCAGCGCCTCCGGGACAGGGGTCAATGAGCAGTTCTTC CASSASGTGVNEQFF
18 - TRBD2 TRBJ2-5 TRBV15 TGTGCCACCAGCAGAACGAGTCGGCGGGAGGAATCGCGGGAGACCCAGTACTTC CATSRTSRREESRETQYF
13 - - TRBJ1-2 TRBV30 TGTGCCTGGTCCCCGTTGAGTGGCGGTGGCTACACCTTC CAWSPLSGGGYTF
14 - TRBD2 TRBJ2-3 TRBV28 TGTGCCAGCAGTTCTAGCGGGGGCACAGATACGCAGTATTTT CASSSSGGTDTQYF
12 few - TRBJ2-1 TRBV9 TGTGCCAGCAGCCCCGAGTTGAAAGAGCAGTTCTTC CASSPELKEQFF
14 - - TRBJ2-7 TRBV29-1 TGCAGCGTTTCGCCGCGGGGCGGAACCTACGAGCAGTACTTC CSVSPRGGTYEQYF
16 once - TRBJ2-6 TRBV18 TGTGCCAGCTCACCGGGACATCTCTCTGGGGCCAACGTCCTGACTTTC CASSPGHLSGANVLTF
13 - - TRBJ1-2 TRBV6-5 TGTGCCAGCCGTACAGGGCTTGACTATGGCTACACCTTC CASRTGLDYGYTF
12 - - TRBJ2-3 TRBV9 TGTGCCAGCAGCGTAGATGGGAATACGCAGTATTTT CASSVDGNTQYF
15 few TRBD2 TRBJ2-1 TRBV5-1 TGCGCCAGCGCCCGGACTAGCGTAGCCCGGGGTGAGCAGTTCTTC CASARTSVARGEQFF
14 - - TRBJ2-3 TRBV9 TGTGCCAGCAGCGTAGACGGGGTTTCAGATACGCAGTATTTT CASSVDGVSDTQYF
12 - - TRBJ2-2 TRBV7-9 TGTGCCAGCAGCATTAACACCGGGGAGCTGTTTTTT CASSINTGELFF
17 once TRBD2 TRBJ2-1 TRBV15 TGTGCCACCAGCAGAGATCGACTAGCGGGCTCCTACAATGAGCAGTTCTTC CATSRDRLAGSYNEQFF
14 - - TRBJ2-7 TRBV13 TGTGCCAGCCAACGGCACGGCAGCTCCTACGAGCAGTACTTC CASQRHGSSYEQYF
17 - TRBD1 TRBJ1-5 TRBV30 TGTGCCTGGAGTGTACCTTTTCGGGACAGAGGCAATCAGCCCCAGCATTTT CAWSVPFRDRGNQPQHF
15 once - TRBJ1-4 TRBV5-6 TGTGCCAGCAGCTTGATATGGAACACGGGTGAAAAACTGTTTTTT CASSLIWNTGEKLFF
12 - - TRBJ2-4 TRBV28 TGTGCCAGCAGTTCAGGTGGGCGGCACCAGTACTTC CASSSGGRHQYF
16 - - TRBJ2-6 TRBV4-3 TGCGCCAGCAGCCTCTCTTATGGGGCTGGGGCCAACGTCCTGACTTTC CASSLSYGAGANVLTF
16 - - TRBJ1-4 TRBV23-1 TGCGCCAGCAGTAGGTCCTGGAGGGGTATCGTTGAAAAACTGTTTTTT CASSRSWRGIVEKLFF
16 once TRBD2 TRBJ2-7 TRBV30 TGTGCCTGGAGACCAATCGGACTAGCGAGTACAGGCGAGCAGTACTTC CAWRPIGLASTGEQYF
13 - - TRBJ2-1 TRBV30 TGTGCCGGAGAGGGACTGGGCTACGTTGAGCAGTTCTTC CAGEGLGYVEQFF
12 few - TRBJ2-7 TRBV29-1 TGCAGCGTCACAGGGCTAGCCTACGAGCAGTACTTC CSVTGLAYEQYF